One sample yielded the 17 T cell receptor beta chains listed below, sequenced in a study of blood T cell repertoires in COVID-19. Libraries were prepared by immunoSEQ multiplex PCR; TCRdb keeps only in-frame clonotypes and omits some of them. The sample records just over 45,000 clones, around 86% being singletons. The sequenced material came from peripheral blood. The source of these receptors is a human donor in a cohort sampled during active COVID-19.

This rearrangement joins TRBV5-6 to TRBJ2-7; TRBD2 matches at 7 bases. The trim removed 5 bases at V and 1 base at J, leaving 9 bases unmatched. The CDR3 runs 15 residues. Germline V gives CDR1 SGHDT, CDR2 YYEEEE. CDR3 sequence: CASRSKRDVSYEQYF. The CDR3 DNA follows: TGTGCCAGCAGGTCCAAGCGGGACGTTTCCTACGAGCAGTACTTC.

J is TRBJ1-3 and V is TRBV7-9, with 7 positions matching TRBD1. V lost 0 bases to trimming and J lost 4 bases; unmatched junction nucleotides: 6. CDR1 SEHNR and CDR2 FQNEAQ come from the germline V gene (reference sequence). CDR3 length equals 16 residues. CDR3 in DNA: TGTGCCAGCAGCTTAGCGCAGGGGGGCGCCGGAAACACCATATATTTT. The encoded protein is CASSLAQGGAGNTIYF.

This clone was observed once. V usage is TRBV6-5 and J usage is TRBJ2-7; D uncertain. The CDR3 length is 12 residues. V lost 11 bases to trimming and J lost 3 bases, with 14 bases between them. CDR1 MNHEY and CDR2 SVGAGI come from the germline V gene. The CDR3 loop reads CAVSKSVYEQYF. In DNA, the CDR3 is TGTGCCGTCTCCAAGTCGGTCTACGAGCAGTACTTC.

V and J are TRBV5-1 and TRBJ2-5, with 7 bases matching TRBD1. The germline gives CDR1 SGHRS, CDR2 YFSETQ. This CDR3 has 14 amino acids. Trimming took 4 bases from V and 2 from J; bases not matched to a gene: 5. The CDR3 nucleotides are TGCGCCAGCAGCACGGGACAGCCTCAAGAGACCCAGTACTTC. Encoded protein: CASSTGQPQETQYF.

V usage is TRBV7-3 and J usage is TRBJ2-1, with unresolved D. V dropped 0 bases and J dropped 0 bases, with 6 bases sitting between them. This CDR3 spans 15 amino acids. Germline lookup yields CDR1 SGHTA and CDR2 FQGTGA. Here the CDR3 reads CASSLTSSSYNEQFF. CDR3 in DNA: TGTGCCAGCAGCTTAACGTCTAGCTCCTACAATGAGCAGTTCTTC.

V gene TRBV3-1 (or the pseudogene TRBV3-2) combines with J gene TRBJ2-1; possible D gene TRBD1, 5 bases. Germline V lookup: CDR1 LGHDT, CDR2 YNNKEL (reference sequence). The V end was cut by 1 base, the J end by 4 bases, with 14 bases between. There are 16 residues in the CDR3. Written as DNA, the CDR3 is TGTGCCAGCAGCCAAGCTGCAGGGTACGAATACAATGAGCAGTTCTTC. Protein: CASSQAAGYEYNEQFF.

The V call is TRBV11-2, the J call TRBJ2-2; 9 nucleotides match TRBD1. Germline CDR1 SGHAT, CDR2 FQNNGV. V lost 4 bases to trimming and J lost 5 bases; unmatched junction nucleotides: 11. The CDR3 has 17 residues. CDR3 residues: CASSSHRDRVGTGELFF. In DNA, the CDR3 is TGTGCCAGCAGCTCCCATCGGGACAGGGTTGGGACCGGGGAGCTGTTTTTT.

V gene TRBV10-3 combines with J gene TRBJ2-1; weak D call: TRBD1 (6 bases). Germline V gene data show CDR1 as ENHRY and CDR2 as SYGVKD. The CDR3 totals 16 residues. The V gene lost 4 bases and the J gene lost 7 bases, with 20 bases spanning the gap. CDR3 in DNA: TGTGCCATCAGTGGAGGGGGTGGGGGTGTGACGAATGAGCAGTTCTTC. Encoded protein: CAISGGGGGVTNEQFF.

The V call is TRBV2, the J call TRBJ2-1; the D gene is possibly TRBD1 (6 bases). V lost 5 bases and J 4 bases, leaving 9 bases between the germline ends. The germline gives CDR1 SNHLY, CDR2 FYNNEI. The CDR3 contains 13 residues. CDR3 in amino acids: CASSQQGYNEQFF. The DNA of the CDR3 is TGTGCCAGCAGTCAACAGGGATACAATGAGCAGTTCTTC. Using reference TRBV2 and TRBJ2-1 for the parts outside the CDR3, the full variable domain is EPEVTQTPSHQVTQMGQEVILRCVPISNHLYFYWYRQILGQKVEFLVSFYNNEISEKSEIFDDQFSVERPDGSNFTLKIRSTKLEDSAMYFCASSQQGYNEQFFGPGTRLTVL.

The chain joins TRBV12-3 or TRBV12-4 to TRBJ2-1; D unclear. With 2 bases removed from V and 7 bases from J, the gap between germline ends came to 9 bases. The CDR3 has 13 residues. The CDR3 sequence: CASSLRKRNEQFF. The CDR3 nucleotides read TGTGCCAGCAGTTTACGTAAGAGGAATGAGCAGTTCTTC.

The chain carries TRBV5-1 and TRBJ2-1, with TRBD1 identical over 7 bases. The V and J ends lost 4 bases and 3 bases, in that order; junction bases with no gene match: 7. Germline V gene data show CDR1 as SGHRS and CDR2 as YFSETQ. The CDR3 has 15 amino acids. CDR3 bases: TGCGCCAGCAGCCCAGGGGGTTCCCTCTACAATGAGCAGTTCTTC. Protein product: CASSPGGSLYNEQFF.

This clone has just one count. The rearrangement links TRBV18 to TRBJ2-2; D gene unclear. From germline, CDR1 is KGHSH and CDR2 LQKENI. The V end was cut by 3 bases, the J end by 3 bases, with 14 bases between. The CDR3 extends over 16 amino acids. CDR3 bases: TGTGCCAGCTCACCGAGTCCCGTGGCGGACACCGGGGAGCTGTTTTTT. This sequence encodes CASSPSPVADTGELFF. The full variable domain, its missing parts supplied by reference TRBV18 and TRBJ2-2, is NAGVMQNPRHLVRRRGQEARLRCSPMKGHSHVYWYRQLPEEGLKFMVYLQKENIIDESGMPKERFSAEFPKEGPSILRIQQVVRGDSAAYFCASSPSPVADTGELFFGEGSRLTVL.

This clone was seen a few times. The CDR3 DNA is TGTGCCAGTAGTGACCCGCGACTAGCGGGAACCGGGGAGCTGTTTTTT. The encoded protein is CASSDPRLAGTGELFF. J is TRBJ2-2 and V is TRBV19, with 11 bases lining up with TRBD2. The CDR3 loop spans 16 amino acids. Germline V gene data show CDR1 as LNHDA and CDR2 as SQIVND (reference sequence). V gave up 5 bases and J gave up 5 bases; unmatched junction bases: 7.

The J gene is TRBJ2-1, the V gene TRBV10-3; D may be TRBD2 (7 bases). V was cut by 2 bases and J by 6 bases, with 20 bases left in between. This CDR3 is built from 17 residues. The V gene's germline CDR1 is ENHRY and CDR2 SYGVKD. CDR3 residues: CAISEPIEGEGVNEQFF. CDR3 sequence (DNA): TGTGCCATCAGTGAGCCAATAGAGGGGGAGGGCGTCAATGAGCAGTTCTTC.

V gene TRBV28 combines with J gene TRBJ1-1; 8 bases are shared with TRBD1. Germline-derived CDR1 and CDR2 are MDHEN and SYDVKM. V trimming: 7 bases; J trimming: 3 bases; junction bases outside the gene matches: 7. The CDR3 contains 14 residues. The CDR3 nucleotides are TGTGCCAGCACCGACAGGGGATCTCACACTGAAGCTTTCTTT. It specifies CASTDRGSHTEAFF.

The V call is TRBV7-8, the J call TRBJ1-1; a weak D match, TRBD1 (6 bases). The CDR3 totals 14 residues. V lost 2 bases and J 4 bases, leaving 11 bases between the germline ends. The germline gives CDR1 SGHVS, CDR2 FQNEAQ. Here the CDR3 DNA reads TGTGCCAGCAGCTTACAGGGGCGGGTCACTGAAGCTTTCTTT. Its protein is CASSLQGRVTEAFF.

The rearrangement links TRBV6-1 to TRBJ2-3, with TRBD2 matching over 9 bases. Germline assignment: CDR1 MNHNS and CDR2 SASEGT. CDR3 length equals 17 residues. The trim removed 2 bases at V and 3 bases at J, leaving 9 bases unmatched. CDR3 sequence (DNA): TGTGCCAGCAGTGAAACCGCGGGAGGGCCCGGTACAGATACGCAGTATTTT. Protein: CASSETAGGPGTDTQYF.